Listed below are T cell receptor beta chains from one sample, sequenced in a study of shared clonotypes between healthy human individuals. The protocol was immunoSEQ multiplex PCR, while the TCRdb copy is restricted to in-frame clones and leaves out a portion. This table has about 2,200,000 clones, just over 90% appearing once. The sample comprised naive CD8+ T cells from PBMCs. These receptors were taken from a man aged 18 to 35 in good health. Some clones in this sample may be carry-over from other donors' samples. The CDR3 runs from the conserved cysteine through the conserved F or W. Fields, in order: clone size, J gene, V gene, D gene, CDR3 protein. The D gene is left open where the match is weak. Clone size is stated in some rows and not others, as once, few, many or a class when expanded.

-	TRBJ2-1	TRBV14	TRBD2	CASSRSGRSNEQFF
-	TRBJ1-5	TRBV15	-	CATSRGSGISSPSVTQHF
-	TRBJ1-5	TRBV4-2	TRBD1	CASSHQGGQGQHF
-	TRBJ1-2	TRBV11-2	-	CASSLVAGLSNYGYTF
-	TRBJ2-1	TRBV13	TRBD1	CASSLEGTGYNEQFF
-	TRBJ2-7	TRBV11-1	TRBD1	CASSPRTGGRDEQYF
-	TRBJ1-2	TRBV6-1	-	CASSGGYGYTF
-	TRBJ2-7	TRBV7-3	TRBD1	CASSWGQGSSYEQYF
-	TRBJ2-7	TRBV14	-	CASSSHDAHFYEQYF
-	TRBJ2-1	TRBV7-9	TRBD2	CASSLGGLDNEQFF
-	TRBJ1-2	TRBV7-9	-	CASSLGTENGYTF
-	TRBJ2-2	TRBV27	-	CASSPRENTGELFF
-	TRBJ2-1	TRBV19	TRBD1	CASSIRTGKGYEQFF
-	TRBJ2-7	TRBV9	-	CASSVAQGSYEQYF
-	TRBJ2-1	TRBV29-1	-	CSEIGGVSDEQFF
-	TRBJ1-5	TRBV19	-	CASSFGPVGNQPQHF
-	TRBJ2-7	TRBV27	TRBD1	CASSQPGGTQYF
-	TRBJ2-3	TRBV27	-	CASSPDINTQYF
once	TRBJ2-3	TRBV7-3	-	CASSPGTSRIDTQYF
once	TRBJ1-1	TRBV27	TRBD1	CASSLSGTGNTEAFF
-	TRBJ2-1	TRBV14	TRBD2	CASSPGLAGPSYNEQFF
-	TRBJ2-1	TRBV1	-	CTSSLTSQRHLYNEQFF
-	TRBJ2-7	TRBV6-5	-	CASSYSAGPYEQYF
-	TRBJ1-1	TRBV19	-	CASSIDQGLDTEAFF
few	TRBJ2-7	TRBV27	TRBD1	CASSHRDSFYEQYF
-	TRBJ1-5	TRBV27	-	CASSPSSLPGGYSNQPQHF
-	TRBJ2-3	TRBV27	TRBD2	CASRRLAGVIPTDTQYF
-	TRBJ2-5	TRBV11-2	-	CASSPRGQETQYF
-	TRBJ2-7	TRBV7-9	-	CASSLPPGRYEQYF
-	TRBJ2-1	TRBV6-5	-	CASSYARGPYNEQFF
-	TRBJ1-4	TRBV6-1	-	CASSEIVGGGEKLFF
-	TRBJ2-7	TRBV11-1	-	CASSLDRTGALLEQYF
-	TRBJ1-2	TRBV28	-	CASTRNPIKGYTF
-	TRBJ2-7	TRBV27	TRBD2	CASSRQPAGGHYEQYF
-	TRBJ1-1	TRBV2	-	CASSENYILNTEAFF
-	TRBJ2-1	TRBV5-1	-	CASSWEGGAQEQFF
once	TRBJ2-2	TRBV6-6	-	CASIGAGELFF
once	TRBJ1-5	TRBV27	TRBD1	CASSPRGPSSQPQHF
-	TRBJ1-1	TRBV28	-	CASRQGGWTEAFF
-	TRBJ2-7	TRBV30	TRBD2	CAWCSGRSYEQYF
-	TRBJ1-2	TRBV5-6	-	CASSFNDALGYTF
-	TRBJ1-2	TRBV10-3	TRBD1	CAISGGGQGTYGYTF
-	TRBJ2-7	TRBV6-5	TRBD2	CASSYSSGARSYEQYF
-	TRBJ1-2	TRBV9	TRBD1	CASSLGTGGLDGYTF
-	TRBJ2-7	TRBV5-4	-	CASSAAGDPYEQYF
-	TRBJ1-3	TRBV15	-	CATSRTKGRSTGNTIYF
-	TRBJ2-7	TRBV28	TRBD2	CASSTGTSGTYEQYF
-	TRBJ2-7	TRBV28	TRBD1	CATSMTGQAYEQYF
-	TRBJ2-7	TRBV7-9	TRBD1	CASSHGQGAWSYEQYF
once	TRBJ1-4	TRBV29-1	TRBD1	CSVRGTEDSATNEKLFF
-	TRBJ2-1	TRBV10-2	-	CASSERGGAGNEQFF
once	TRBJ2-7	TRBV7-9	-	CASSLIGVIYEQYF
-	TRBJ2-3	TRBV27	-	CASSWTRNTDTQYF
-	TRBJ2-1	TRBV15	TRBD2	CATSRVLAVYNEQFF
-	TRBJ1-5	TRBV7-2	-	CASSYLSNQPQHF
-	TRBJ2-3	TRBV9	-	CASSAGDSTDTQYF
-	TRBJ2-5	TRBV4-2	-	CASSQDHPLADTRETQYF
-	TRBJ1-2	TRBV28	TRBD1	CASSFRRGRSHYGYTF
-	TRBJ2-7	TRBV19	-	CASSYRVSSYEQYF
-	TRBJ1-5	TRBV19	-	CASSRTSNQPQHF